This paragraph reports one TCR beta chain. Trimming at V came to 2 bases and at J to 3 bases, leaving 8 bases not matched to a gene. The CDR3 extends over 18 amino acids. Germline loops: CDR1 KGHDR, CDR2 SFDVKD. Original analysis: Amplifying reference gene primers gave estimates of nucleated cell counts. Only in-frame clones appear in the TCRdb table, and some are missing; sequencing was by immunoSEQ multiplex PCR. The DNA gave D and trimming, while V, J and clone size come from that table. The table has roughly 280,000 clones, about 87% seen once. Participants came from some 26 US areas, aged roughly 18 to 95 years. The data stem from a study of blood T cell repertoires in COVID-19. Whole-study context: COVID-19 samples from acute and convalescent phases originated in the United States, Italy and Spain. Sources were T cells, B-cell-depleted T cells, or PBMCs; the material itself was cDNA or gDNA.

The chain uses TRBV24-1 and TRBJ2-2, with 10 bases matching TRBD2. The sample comprised PBMCs or T cells enriched from blood (not recorded which). This clonotype originated in a woman in her 30s with acute COVID-19. CDR3 nucleotides: TGTGCCACCAGTGATTCGAAAGCCGGGACTAGCGACACCGGGGAGCTGTTTTTT. Its translation is CATSDSKAGTSDTGELFF.